This passage covers 21 T cell receptor beta chains from one sample sequenced in a study of shared clonotypes between healthy human individuals. Terminally differentiated effector memory CD45RA+ cells were excluded from the naive CD8 cells, which were CD45RO-negative and positively selected for CCR7. Data came from immunoSEQ multiplex PCR; TCRdb stores just in-frame clones and leaves some out. The sample records roughly 2.1 million clones, 85% to 95% being singletons. The sequencing input was naive CD8+ T cells from PBMCs. These receptors all come from a man aged 18 to 35 in good health. Some clones in this sample may be carry-over from other donors' samples.

CDR3 sequence: CASSFHRGLVNEQFF. The CDR3 DNA reads TGTGCCAGCAGTTTTCACAGGGGGCTTGTCAATGAGCAGTTCTTC. The chain links TRBV28 to TRBJ2-1, with 9 bases fitting TRBD1. The CDR3 loop spans 15 amino acids. Germline V lookup: CDR1 MDHEN, CDR2 SYDVKM. V shed 3 bases, J shed 6 bases, and the junction held 6 bases outside the gene matches.

The chain couples TRBV19 to TRBJ2-7; D not resolved. Trimming stripped 8 bases from V and 7 bases from J, with 24 bases between. The CDR3 loop spans 15 amino acids. Germline loops: CDR1 LNHDA, CDR2 SQIVND (reference sequence). CDR3 residues: CASLRHLLPSWEQYF. The CDR3 region has the DNA TGTGCCAGTCTTAGGCACCTCCTACCCTCCTGGGAGCAGTACTTC.

The CDR3 nucleotides are TGTGCCAGCAGCCTTTCGGACGCAACCTGGGACTATGGCTACACCTTC. This codes for CASSLSDATWDYGYTF. The chain uses TRBV5-6 and TRBJ1-2, with D uncertain. There are 16 residues in the CDR3. The V end was cut by 4 bases, the J end by 3 bases, with 19 bases between. Germline loops: CDR1 SGHDT, CDR2 YYEEEE.

This clone turned up a few times. The rearrangement joins TRBV7-9 to TRBJ2-2, with D perhaps given as TRBD1 or TRBD2 (5 bases each). The V gene's germline CDR1 is SEHNR and CDR2 FQNEAQ (reference sequence). This CDR3 has 14 residues. Trimming stripped 0 bases from V and 6 bases from J, with 8 bases between. The CDR3 here is CASSLAVGPGELFF. The DNA for the CDR3 is TGTGCCAGCAGCTTAGCGGTGGGACCCGGGGAGCTGTTTTTT.

CDR3 protein: CASSASLRVRDEQYF. In nucleotides, the CDR3 is TGTGCCAGCAGTGCGAGCCTCAGGGTTCGGGACGAGCAGTACTTC. The chain has TRBV28 and TRBJ2-7; possible D gene TRBD1, 5 bases. Per the germline V gene, CDR1 is MDHEN and CDR2 is SYDVKM. V dropped 5 bases and J dropped 5 bases, with 19 bases sitting between them. This CDR3 has 15 amino acids. The full variable domain, completed using reference TRBV28 and TRBJ2-7, is DVKVTQSSRYLVKRTGEKVFLECVQDMDHENMFWYRQDPGLGLRLIYFSYDVKMKEKGDIPEGYSVSREKKERFSLILESASTNQTSMYLCASSASLRVRDEQYFGPGTRLTVT.

V usage is TRBV28 and J usage is TRBJ2-2; D may match TRBD1 or TRBD2 (5 bases each). V was trimmed by 2 bases and J by 6 bases, leaving 10 bases between them. CDR3 length: 14 amino acids. Germline V gene data show CDR1 as MDHEN and CDR2 as SYDVKM. CDR3 loop: CASSLVGDAGELFF. The CDR3 DNA is TGTGCCAGCAGTTTAGTAGGGGACGCCGGGGAGCTGTTTTTT.

In DNA form, the CDR3 reads TGTGCCAGTAGTATAGTGGGACTTAGCAATCAGCCCCAGCATTTT. It codes for CASSIVGLSNQPQHF. The V call is TRBV19, the J call TRBJ1-5; possible D gene TRBD1, 5 bases. This CDR3 spans 15 amino acids. Trimming took 1 base from V and 0 from J, leaving 7 bases between them. Germline CDR1 is LNHDA and CDR2 is SQIVND (reference sequence).

The chain is built from TRBV27 and TRBJ1-2; a weak D match, TRBD1 (5 bases). CDR3 length equals 13 residues. Trimming took off 2 bases at V and 8 bases at J, with 12 bases between the two ends. Germline V gene lookup returns CDR1 MNHEY and CDR2 SMNVEV (reference sequence). The DNA of the CDR3 is TGTGCCAGCAGTTTAATGGGACCGATAGGCTACACCTTC. Its protein product is CASSLMGPIGYTF.

The chain employs TRBV11-2 and TRBJ2-3, with TRBD1 matching over 8 bases. CDR1 is SGHAT, CDR2 FQNNGV, per germline. The V gene end was trimmed by 3 bases and the J gene end by 1 base; junction bases not matched to a gene: 12. CDR3 length: 18 amino acids. The CDR3 sequence is CASSFLTGVALGTDTQYF. Here the CDR3 DNA reads TGTGCCAGCAGCTTCCTGACAGGGGTGGCCCTTGGCACAGATACGCAGTATTTT. The full variable domain, in which reference TRBV11-2 and TRBJ2-3 provide the parts outside the CDR3, is EAGVAQSPRYKIIEKRQSVAFWCNPISGHATLYWYQQILGQGPKLLIQFQNNGVVDDSQLPKDRFSAERLKGVDSTLKIQPAKLEDSAVYLCASSFLTGVALGTDTQYFGPGTRLTVL.

The rearrangement links TRBV19 to TRBJ2-7, with D uncertain. V lost 4 bases to trimming and J lost 6 bases, with 13 bases between them. The CDR3 totals 13 residues. The germline V gene encodes CDR1 LNHDA and CDR2 SQIVND (reference sequence). CDR3 sequence reads: CASSRMERGEQYF. CDR3 nucleotides: TGTGCCAGTAGTAGGATGGAACGTGGCGAGCAGTACTTC.

This sequence joins TRBV5-4 and TRBJ1-4, with a tentative D call TRBD1 (5 bases). The length of the CDR3 is 15 residues. The germline V gene has CDR1 SGHNT and CDR2 YYREEE (reference sequence). V was cut by 1 base and J by 8 bases, with 15 bases left in between. This chain's CDR3 is CASSLNSGQSEKLFF. CDR3 nucleotide sequence: TGTGCCAGCAGCTTGAATTCCGGACAATCCGAAAAACTGTTTTTT.

The CDR3 DNA follows: TGTGCCAGCAGTCCGGGACACTTTACAGATACGCAGTATTTT. This codes for CASSPGHFTDTQYF. V and J are TRBV6-5 and TRBJ2-3, with D possibly matching TRBD1 (6 bases). The CDR3 covers 14 residues. The V gene lost 5 bases and the J gene lost 3 bases, with 12 bases spanning the gap. Germline values: CDR1 MNHEY, CDR2 SVGAGI.

V gene TRBV7-9 combines with J gene TRBJ2-3; unclear D gene. Per the germline V gene, CDR1 is SEHNR and CDR2 is FQNEAQ (reference sequence). Trimming took off 7 bases at V and 4 bases at J, with 15 bases between the two ends. This CDR3 has 14 residues. CDR3 residues: CASIPPWHSDTQYF. DNA for the CDR3: TGTGCCAGCATCCCCCCCTGGCATTCAGATACGCAGTATTTT.

This clone was detected only once. The chain employs TRBV5-1 and TRBJ1-2; TRBD1 agrees at 7 bases. Unmatched junction bases numbered 9, after V lost 3 bases and J lost 7 bases. CDR1 and CDR2 from the germline V gene are SGHRS and YFSETQ. The CDR3 spans 14 residues. CDR3 loop: CASSSGQTLGGYTF. CDR3 nucleotide sequence: TGCGCCAGCAGCTCGGGACAGACTCTTGGTGGCTACACCTTC.

A single count supports this clone. The chain employs TRBV6-6 and TRBJ1-5; 7 bases are a match to TRBD1. The CDR3 sequence is 15 residues long. V was pared by 7 bases and J by 6 bases, with 12 bases of the junction left unmatched. Looked up from germline, CDR1 is MNHNY and CDR2 is SVGAGI (reference sequence). The CDR3 region is CASTKSQGVGQPQHF. The CDR3, as DNA: TGTGCCAGCACCAAAAGTCAGGGGGTTGGTCAGCCCCAGCATTTT.

The J gene is TRBJ2-3, the V gene TRBV5-1; a weak D match, TRBD2 (6 bases). Between the trimmed V and J ends, which lost 1 base and 4 bases, there was a span of 13 bases. This CDR3 has 15 amino acids. In germline, CDR1 is SGHRS, CDR2 YFSETQ. CDR3 coding DNA: TGCGCCAGCAGCTTGAGTCTAGCGACGGCAGATACGCAGTATTTT. Its translation: CASSLSLATADTQYF.

The chain joins TRBV7-7 to TRBJ2-1; tentatively, D is TRBD2 (5 bases). The CDR3 length is 14 residues. V was cut by 1 base and J by 4 bases, with 8 bases left in between. Germline values: CDR1 SSHAT, CDR2 FNYEAQ (reference sequence). The DNA for the CDR3 is TGTGCCAGCAGCTTAGGAGGGCCATACAATGAGCAGTTCTTC. It yields the protein CASSLGGPYNEQFF.

In DNA form, the CDR3 reads TGTGCAAGCGGACTAGCGGGAGGGACGTCCTACGAGCAGTACTTC. This encodes CASGLAGGTSYEQYF. The chain combines TRBV6-1 with TRBJ2-7; 15 bases align to TRBD2. CDR1 and CDR2 from the germline V gene are MNHNS and SASEGT. The CDR3 totals 15 residues.

V gene TRBV27 combines with J gene TRBJ2-1, with D hard to call. From germline, CDR1 is MNHEY and CDR2 SMNVEV (reference sequence). V gave up 2 bases and J gave up 7 bases, with 15 bases separating them. The CDR3 loop spans 15 amino acids. CDR3 nucleotides: TGTGCCAGCAGTTTAAGATTATTCGGTTGGAATGAGCAGTTCTTC. It translates to CASSLRLFGWNEQFF.

The V call is TRBV5-8, the J call TRBJ2-1; TRBD1 aligns across 7 bases. The germline V gene encodes CDR1 SGHTS and CDR2 YDEGEE. With 4 bases clipped from V and 6 bases from J, the junction kept 1 base outside the gene matches. The CDR3 consists of 12 residues. DNA of the CDR3: TGTGCCAGCAGCCGGACAGGCAATGAGCAGTTCTTC. It specifies CASSRTGNEQFF.

The V call is TRBV5-1, the J call TRBJ2-7; 9 bases align to TRBD1. There are 18 residues in the CDR3. From germline, CDR1 is SGHRS and CDR2 YFSETQ. The trim removed 4 bases at V and 3 bases at J, leaving 17 bases unmatched. The CDR3 coding sequence is TGCGCCAGCAGCATCGCCGGGACAGGGATTTCCGACGTCTACGAGCAGTACTTC. This sequence encodes CASSIAGTGISDVYEQYF.